These 8 T cell receptor beta chains share one sample of origin, sequenced in a study of spatial heterogeneity in lung cancer. TCRdb reprocessed the 5' RACE reads with MiXCR, giving one entry per CDR3 protein. Of about 14,000 distinct CDR3 sequences in the sample, over 9.5% are singletons; the top ten hold 25% to 30%. Stated time point: sample taken at primary tumor resection. The input material, whole RNA from tumor, nontumor lung or frozen PBMC, was sequenced unsorted. Sequenced material: PBMCs, taken at surgery. The source is a male donor with early-stage non-small cell lung cancer.

This chain connects TRBV19 to TRBJ2-5; D may match TRBD1 or TRBD2 (5 bases each). Germline loops: CDR1 LNHDA, CDR2 SQIVND (reference sequence). Trimming took off 4 bases at V and 0 bases at J, with 9 bases between the two ends. The CDR3 has 14 amino acids. Here the CDR3 DNA reads TGTGCCAGTAGTAAGGGACGGTACCAAGAGACCCAGTACTTC. This sequence encodes CASSKGRYQETQYF.

This clonotype was seen ten or more times. V gene TRBV7-2 combines with J gene TRBJ2-3, with a tentative D call TRBD2 (5 bases). This CDR3 has 16 residues. The V end was cut by 2 bases, the J end by 0 bases, with 12 bases between. Germline CDR1 reads SGHTA; CDR2 reads FQGNSA. DNA of the CDR3: TGTGCCAGCAGCTTACAACTAGTGTCTAGCACAGATACGCAGTATTTT. Amino acids: CASSLQLVSSTDTQYF.

The V gene is TRBV5-1, the J gene TRBJ2-7; D perhaps matches TRBD1 (7 bases). CDR1 and CDR2 (germline): SGHRS, YFSETQ. CDR3 size: 13 residues. V was clipped by 4 bases and J by 6 bases, with 14 bases between them. The CDR3 DNA follows: TGCGCCAGCAGCCCAGGGGGGATTGCCGAGCAGTACTTC. The encoded protein is CASSPGGIAEQYF. The full variable domain, in which reference TRBV5-1 and TRBJ2-7 provide the parts outside the CDR3, is KAGVTQTPRYLIKTRGQQVTLSCSPISGHRSVSWYQQTPGQGLQFLFEYFSETQRNKGNFPGRFSGRQFSNSRSEMNVSTLELGDSALYLCASSPGGIAEQYFGPGTRLTVT.

This clonotype ranks as medium-sized (0.01 to 0.1%). The chain has TRBV29-1 and TRBJ1-2, with TRBD1 matching over 10 bases. CDR3 size: 14 residues. Losses at the gene ends were 4 bases for V and 4 bases for J; bases not matched to a gene: 6. The germline gives CDR1 SQVTM, CDR2 ANQGSEA. DNA of the CDR3: TGCAGCGTTGGACAGGGGGCGGAGGGCTATGGCTACACCTTC. Its translation is CSVGQGAEGYGYTF.

This clonotype has only one observation. V gene TRBV5-1 combines with J gene TRBJ2-2; D perhaps matches TRBD1 (6 bases). CDR1 is SGHRS, CDR2 YFSETQ, per germline. The CDR3 totals 15 residues. Trimming took off 4 bases at V and 2 bases at J, with 12 bases between the two ends. CDR3 nucleotides: TGCGCCAGCAGCAATGCCGGGACAAACACCGGGGAGCTGTTTTTT. Translating gives CASSNAGTNTGELFF.

This clonotype was recorded many times. The J gene is TRBJ2-2, the V gene TRBV3-1; D possibly corresponds to TRBD2 (6 bases). CDR3 size: 17 residues. Germline-derived CDR1 and CDR2 are LGHDT and YNNKEL (reference sequence). The germline V and J ends were trimmed by 0 bases and 6 bases, with 17 bases remaining between them. The CDR3 DNA is TGTGCCAGCAGCCAAGACCCCGGCCGGACGGGGGCCGGGGAGCTGTTTTTT. This encodes CASSQDPGRTGAGELFF.

This clonotype was found many times. The rearrangement links TRBV20-1 to TRBJ1-4; no firm D call. V dropped 4 bases and J dropped 5 bases, with 11 bases sitting between them. The CDR3 spans 13 residues. Germline V gives CDR1 DFQATT, CDR2 SNEGSKA (reference sequence). CDR3 sequence (DNA): TGCAGTGCTAAGGCCAGGCAGAATGAAAAACTGTTTTTT. Translating it yields CSAKARQNEKLFF.

This sequence joins TRBV27 and TRBJ1-4; TRBD1 matches at 8 bases. V trimming: 0 bases; J trimming: 7 bases; junction bases outside the gene matches: 7. Germline V gives CDR1 MNHEY, CDR2 SMNVEV (reference sequence). This CDR3 has 16 residues. The CDR3, as DNA: TGTGCCAGCAGTTTATCGAGGACAGGGAGGGGTGAAAAACTGTTTTTT. This encodes CASSLSRTGRGEKLFF.